This T cell receptor (beta chain) was identified in a study of human T cells and chemical hapten exposure. TCRdb reprocessed the RACE reads via MiXCR and lists one record per CDR3 protein. Counted here are 250,000 to 300,000 distinct CDR3 sequences, around 7.7% occurring once; the ten biggest clones make up less than 1.5%. The V and J ends lost 6 bases and 4 bases respectively, with 15 bases between them. CDR1 is DFQATT, CDR2 SNEGSKA, per germline (reference sequence). There are 13 residues in the CDR3. Time point denoted: pre-sensitization, week 0. The treatment is: therapeutic diphenylcyclopropenone sensitization with weekly scalp DPC.

This clonotype was obtained from a man younger than 35 with alopecia areata. Some clones in this sample may be carry-over from other donors' samples. This sequence joins TRBV20-1 and TRBJ1-1, with D maybe TRBD1 (5 bases). The specimen comprised whole blood, sampled in connection with sensitization to the hapten diphenylcyclopropenone (DPC). This CDR3 is CSAPGVAVTEAFF. As DNA, the CDR3 is TGCAGTGCCCCGGGGGTTGCGGTCACTGAAGCTTTCTTT.